This T cell receptor (beta chain) stems from a study of T-cell reconstitution after alpha-beta-depleted transplantation in children. Germline values: CDR1 MNHEY, CDR2 SMNVEV (reference sequence). This CDR3 has 16 amino acids. The V end lost 4 bases, the J end lost 11 bases, and 25 bases lay between the germline ends. This clonotype has at least ten counts. The authors prepared the TCRbeta library with unique molecular identifiers. From the PCR reads, TCRdb called clonotypes with MiXCR, one entry per CDR3 protein. The sample records a few hundred thousand distinct CDR3 sequences, 7.5% to 10% being singletons.

This chain uses TRBV27 with TRBJ2-3; D is possibly TRBD1 (6 bases). The clonotype was recovered from a human donor who donated a stem cell graft to a child with SCID. Sequenced here: PBMCs from the stem cell graft donor, sampled from the stem cell graft. The CDR3 sequence is CASSSPGGPDRGRQYF. The CDR3 nucleotides are TGTGCCAGCAGTTCCCCTGGGGGCCCCGATCGTGGGAGGCAGTATTTT.